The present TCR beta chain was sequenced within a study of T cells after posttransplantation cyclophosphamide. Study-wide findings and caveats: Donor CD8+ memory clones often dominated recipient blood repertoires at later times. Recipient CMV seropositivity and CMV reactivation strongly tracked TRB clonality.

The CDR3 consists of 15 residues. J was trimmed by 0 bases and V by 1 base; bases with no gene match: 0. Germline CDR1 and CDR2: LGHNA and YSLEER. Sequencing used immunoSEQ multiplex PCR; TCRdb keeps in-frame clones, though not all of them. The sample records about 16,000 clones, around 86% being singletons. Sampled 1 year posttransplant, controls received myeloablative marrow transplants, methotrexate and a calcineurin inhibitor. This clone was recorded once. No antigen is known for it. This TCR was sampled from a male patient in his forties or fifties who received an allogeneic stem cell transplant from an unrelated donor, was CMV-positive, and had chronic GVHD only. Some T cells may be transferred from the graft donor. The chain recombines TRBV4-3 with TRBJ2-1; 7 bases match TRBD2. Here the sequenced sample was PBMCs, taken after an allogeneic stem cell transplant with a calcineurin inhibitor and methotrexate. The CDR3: CASSQASGSYNEQFF. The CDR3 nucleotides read TGCGCCAGCAGCCAAGCTAGCGGCTCCTACAATGAGCAGTTCTTC.